A selection of T cell receptor beta chains follows, all from one sample in a study of blood T cell repertoires in COVID-19. The data were produced by immunoSEQ multiplex PCR, yet TCRdb's version contains in-frame clones alone and is incomplete. This sample yields 410,000 or so clones, of which over 75% are seen a single time; 1.5% to 1.8% belongs to the top ten. The material sequenced was peripheral blood. All receptors come from a woman in her forties with COVID-19, enrolled during active disease. Each CDR3 is given without its conserved first and last residue. Fields, in order: CDR3 length, V gene, J gene, CDR3 protein.

CDR3 length: 12; V gene: TRBV19; J gene: TRBJ1-2; CDR3 protein: ASRSRTEIYGYT
CDR3 length: 14; V gene: TRBV7-9; J gene: TRBJ1-2; CDR3 protein: ASSLEGGQGPYGYT
CDR3 length: 13; V gene: TRBV11-2; J gene: TRBJ1-1; CDR3 protein: ASSPSGGTNTEAF
CDR3 length: 13; V gene: TRBV9; J gene: TRBJ1-2; CDR3 protein: ASSVATGTGYGYT
CDR3 length: 13; V gene: TRBV7-6; J gene: TRBJ2-7; CDR3 protein: ASTPLGQGRDEQY
CDR3 length: 12; V gene: TRBV15; J gene: TRBJ2-6; CDR3 protein: ATRYSSGANVLT
CDR3 length: 12; V gene: TRBV28; J gene: TRBJ1-4; CDR3 protein: ASTLQGAGEKLF
CDR3 length: 13; V gene: TRBV28; J gene: TRBJ1-4; CDR3 protein: ASTIRGTSNEKLF
CDR3 length: 14; V gene: TRBV5-5; J gene: TRBJ1-1; CDR3 protein: ASSLGNRAWNTEAF
CDR3 length: 12; V gene: TRBV29-1; J gene: TRBJ1-1; CDR3 protein: SAEGQGMDTEAF
CDR3 length: 14; V gene: TRBV7-9; J gene: TRBJ2-1; CDR3 protein: ASSTGLAGSYIEQF
CDR3 length: 10; V gene: TRBV29-1; J gene: TRBJ1-5; CDR3 protein: SVRSSNQPQH
CDR3 length: 14; V gene: TRBV19; J gene: TRBJ2-3; CDR3 protein: ASTPGGGSVTDTQY
CDR3 length: 15; V gene: TRBV27; J gene: TRBJ2-5; CDR3 protein: ASSLGSPGGEGETQY
CDR3 length: 15; V gene: TRBV3-1/TRBV3-2; J gene: TRBJ1-1; CDR3 protein: ASSRIPGQGRNTEAF
CDR3 length: 12; V gene: TRBV6-2/TRBV6-3; J gene: TRBJ1-1; CDR3 protein: ASSDGHPNTEAF
CDR3 length: 14; V gene: TRBV9; J gene: TRBJ1-6; CDR3 protein: ASSQFGQASNSPLH
CDR3 length: 13; V gene: TRBV20-1; J gene: TRBJ1-5; CDR3 protein: SASKREYSNQPQH
CDR3 length: 13; V gene: TRBV7-2; J gene: TRBJ1-5; CDR3 protein: ASSSTGSRNQPQH
CDR3 length: 12; V gene: TRBV5-1; J gene: TRBJ1-2; CDR3 protein: ATRISGTGGGYT
CDR3 length: 11; V gene: TRBV12-3/TRBV12-4; J gene: TRBJ2-3; CDR3 protein: ASSPGTFNTQY
CDR3 length: 13; V gene: TRBV11-2; J gene: TRBJ2-7; CDR3 protein: ASSPRTSGSYEQY
CDR3 length: 13; V gene: TRBV9; J gene: TRBJ2-3; CDR3 protein: ASSVKPSTQNTQY
CDR3 length: 14; V gene: TRBV5-1; J gene: TRBJ2-3; CDR3 protein: ASSGGTRQGEDTQY
CDR3 length: 14; V gene: TRBV4-3; J gene: TRBJ2-7; CDR3 protein: ASSQDRQVASYEQY
CDR3 length: 13; V gene: TRBV6-6; J gene: TRBJ2-5; CDR3 protein: ASSYEPYRGETQY
CDR3 length: 13; V gene: TRBV7-8; J gene: TRBJ1-5; CDR3 protein: ASSLRRDSNQPQH
CDR3 length: 13; V gene: TRBV12-5; J gene: TRBJ1-6; CDR3 protein: ASGLRQGVESPLH
CDR3 length: 11; V gene: TRBV30; J gene: TRBJ1-2; CDR3 protein: AWSVGQTYGYT
CDR3 length: 11; V gene: TRBV7-2; J gene: TRBJ1-2; CDR3 protein: ASSRRGADGYT
CDR3 length: 11; V gene: TRBV7-9; J gene: TRBJ1-1; CDR3 protein: ASSLRLNTEAF
CDR3 length: 12; V gene: TRBV7-9; J gene: TRBJ1-2; CDR3 protein: ASSLVGEYRGYT
CDR3 length: 13; V gene: TRBV19; J gene: TRBJ1-5; CDR3 protein: ASSRTGESNQPQH
CDR3 length: 12; V gene: TRBV7-2; J gene: TRBJ2-5; CDR3 protein: ASSPPPDRGTQY
CDR3 length: 15; V gene: TRBV19; J gene: TRBJ2-7; CDR3 protein: ASSIKGQGAKTYEQY
CDR3 length: 11; V gene: TRBV7-2; J gene: TRBJ1-2; CDR3 protein: ASSLTGSYGYT
CDR3 length: 14; V gene: TRBV7-6; J gene: TRBJ1-3; CDR3 protein: ASSHSTGPSGNTIY
CDR3 length: 11; V gene: TRBV7-2; J gene: TRBJ1-2; CDR3 protein: ASSLVWQDGYT
CDR3 length: 18; V gene: TRBV28; J gene: TRBJ2-3; CDR3 protein: ASSLSRGSGFTSSTDTQY
CDR3 length: 15; V gene: TRBV7-2; J gene: TRBJ1-5; CDR3 protein: ASSPQGGRTLNQPQH
CDR3 length: 9; V gene: TRBV6-2/TRBV6-3; J gene: TRBJ2-1; CDR3 protein: ASSLGQGQF
CDR3 length: 14; V gene: TRBV5-1; J gene: TRBJ2-3; CDR3 protein: ASSSPSGASTDTQY
CDR3 length: 13; V gene: TRBV5-1; J gene: TRBJ2-1; CDR3 protein: ASNLGTSGYNEQF
CDR3 length: 12; V gene: TRBV19; J gene: TRBJ1-5; CDR3 protein: ASSFPSRNQPQH
CDR3 length: 15; V gene: TRBV7-9; J gene: TRBJ2-3; CDR3 protein: ASSMISTSEKADTQY
CDR3 length: 12; V gene: TRBV7-2; J gene: TRBJ1-1; CDR3 protein: ASSLGNGNTEAF
CDR3 length: 12; V gene: TRBV10-3; J gene: TRBJ2-3; CDR3 protein: AISDVGPTDTQY
CDR3 length: 11; V gene: TRBV29-1; J gene: TRBJ1-1; CDR3 protein: SVEGHGNTEAF
CDR3 length: 13; V gene: TRBV18; J gene: TRBJ2-7; CDR3 protein: ASSSTSGRDSEQY
CDR3 length: 16; V gene: TRBV27; J gene: TRBJ2-6; CDR3 protein: ASSLGGQGAPGANVLT
CDR3 length: 13; V gene: TRBV15; J gene: TRBJ1-4; CDR3 protein: ATSREGVGLEKLF